The TCR beta chain under discussion was sequenced for a study of graft-versus-host responses after intestinal transplantation. Study-level background: As for transplant type, recipients had multivisceral, liver-intestinal, or isolated intestinal grafts.

A remark on this clone: Its antigen is unknown.

Assay used: immunoSEQ multiplex PCR; TCRdb lists only in-frame clones, some missing. The repertoire consists of fewer than 90,000 clones, with approximately 94% occurring once and the leading ten covering around 0.18%. Study-wide results and caveats: Declining HvG levels early post-transplant were linked to peak circulating GvH clone levels. Recipient marrow harbored GvH clones, some of which surfaced first in ileum or blood.

The TCR sequence derives from a human donor who was the organ donor for an intestinal transplant. The material sequenced was unstimulated CD4+ T cells sorted from spleen or lymph node cells, taken before transplant.

CDR3 amino acids: CASSLGQNTGELFF. The CDR3 nucleotides read TGTGCCAGCAGCTTGGGACAGAACACCGGGGAGCTGTTTTTT. This chain links TRBV5-5 with TRBJ2-2; D call uncertain. Trimming took off 0 bases at V and 1 base at J, with 4 bases between the two ends. The CDR3 has 14 residues. Germline CDR1 reads SGHKS; CDR2 reads YYEKEE (reference sequence).